The T cell receptor beta chain described here comes from a study of TIL therapy for anti-PD-1-resistant metastatic lung cancer. The CDR3 sequence is 12 residues long. Germline CDR1 and CDR2: SGHTA and FQGTGA. The V gene lost 4 bases and the J gene lost 7 bases, with 8 bases spanning the gap. Regarding time point: pre-treatment sample, taken before nivolumab and TIL therapy. This was the immunoSEQ v3 assay. Clones were read by immunoSEQ multiplex PCR, and TCRdb kept only the in-frame ones, dropping some. The repertoire consists of more than 55,000 clones, with 55% to 75% occurring once and the leading ten covering roughly 6.6%.

The chain links TRBV7-3 to TRBJ2-1, with D uncertain. The clonotype comes from a person aged 25 to 85 with non-small cell lung cancer. Sequencing was performed on blood, taken at baseline. The chain's CDR3 is CASSYGGNEQFF. The DNA of the CDR3 is TGTGCCAGCAGCTACGGTGGAAATGAGCAGTTCTTC.